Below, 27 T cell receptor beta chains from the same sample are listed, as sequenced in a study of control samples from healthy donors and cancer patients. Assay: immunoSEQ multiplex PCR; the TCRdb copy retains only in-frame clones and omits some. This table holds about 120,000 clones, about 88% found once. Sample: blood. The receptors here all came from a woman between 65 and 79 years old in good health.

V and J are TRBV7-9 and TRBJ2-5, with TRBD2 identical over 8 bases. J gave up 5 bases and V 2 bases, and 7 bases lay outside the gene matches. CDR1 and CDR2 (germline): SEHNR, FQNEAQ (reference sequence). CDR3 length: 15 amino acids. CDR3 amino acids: CASSLLDGGAETQYF. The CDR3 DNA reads TGTGCCAGCAGCTTACTGGACGGGGGGGCTGAGACCCAGTACTTC. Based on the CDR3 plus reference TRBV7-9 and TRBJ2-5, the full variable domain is DTGVSQNPRHKITKRGQNVTFRCDPISEHNRLYWYRQTLGQGPEFLTYFQNEAQLEKSRLLSDRFSAERPKGSFSTLEIQRTEQGDSAMYLCASSLLDGGAETQYFGPGTRLLVL.

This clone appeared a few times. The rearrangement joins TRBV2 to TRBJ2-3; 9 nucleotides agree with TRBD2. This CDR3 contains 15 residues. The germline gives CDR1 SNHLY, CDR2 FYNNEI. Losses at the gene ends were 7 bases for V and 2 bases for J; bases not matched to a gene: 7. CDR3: CASMRLAGTTDTQYF. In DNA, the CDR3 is TGTGCCAGCATGCGGCTAGCGGGGACCACAGATACGCAGTATTTT. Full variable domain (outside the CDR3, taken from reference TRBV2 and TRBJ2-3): EPEVTQTPSHQVTQMGQEVILRCVPISNHLYFYWYRQILGQKVEFLVSFYNNEISEKSEIFDDQFSVERPDGSNFTLKIRSTKLEDSAMYFCASMRLAGTTDTQYFGPGTRLTVL.

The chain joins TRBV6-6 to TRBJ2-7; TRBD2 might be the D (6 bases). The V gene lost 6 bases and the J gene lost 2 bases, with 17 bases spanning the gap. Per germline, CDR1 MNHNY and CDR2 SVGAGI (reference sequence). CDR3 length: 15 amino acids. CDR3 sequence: CASSRPATRAYEQYF. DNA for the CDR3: TGTGCCAGCAGCCGCCCGGCGACTAGGGCCTACGAGCAGTACTTC.

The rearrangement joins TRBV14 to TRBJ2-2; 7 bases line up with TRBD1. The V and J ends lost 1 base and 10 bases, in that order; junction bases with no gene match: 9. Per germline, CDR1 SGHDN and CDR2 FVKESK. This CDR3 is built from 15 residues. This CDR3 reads CASSQARTGPKELFF. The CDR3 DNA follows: TGTGCCAGCAGCCAAGCCCGGACAGGCCCCAAGGAGCTGTTTTTT.

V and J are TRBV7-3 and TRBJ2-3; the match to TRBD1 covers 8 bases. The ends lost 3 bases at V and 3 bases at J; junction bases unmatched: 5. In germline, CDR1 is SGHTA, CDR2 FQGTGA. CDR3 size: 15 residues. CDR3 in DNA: TGTGCCAGCAGCTTCACAGGGGGAGGTACAGATACGCAGTATTTT. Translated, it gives CASSFTGGGTDTQYF.

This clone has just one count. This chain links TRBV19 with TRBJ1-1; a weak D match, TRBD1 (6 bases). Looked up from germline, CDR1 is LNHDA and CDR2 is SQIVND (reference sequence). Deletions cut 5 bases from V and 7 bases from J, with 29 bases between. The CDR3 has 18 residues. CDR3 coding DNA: TGTGCCAGTAGTGAGTCCTTTTATCGGACAGTTTCGGTGAATGAAGCTTTCTTT. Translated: CASSESFYRTVSVNEAFF.

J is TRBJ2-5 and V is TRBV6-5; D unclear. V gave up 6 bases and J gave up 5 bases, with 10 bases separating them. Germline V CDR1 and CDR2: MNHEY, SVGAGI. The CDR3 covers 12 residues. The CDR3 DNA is TGTGCCAGCAGATCCGACGGGGAGACCCAGTACTTC. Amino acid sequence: CASRSDGETQYF.

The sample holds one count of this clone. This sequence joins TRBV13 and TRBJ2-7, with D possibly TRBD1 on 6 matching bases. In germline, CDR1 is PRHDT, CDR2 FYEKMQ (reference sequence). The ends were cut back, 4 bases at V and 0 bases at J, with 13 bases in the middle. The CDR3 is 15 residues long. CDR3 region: CASSSRDTSSYEQYF. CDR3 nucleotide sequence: TGTGCCAGCAGCTCCCGGGACACGAGCTCCTACGAGCAGTACTTC. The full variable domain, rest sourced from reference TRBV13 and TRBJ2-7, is AAGVIQSPRHLIKEKRETATLKCYPIPRHDTVYWYQQGPGQDPQFLISFYEKMQSDKGSIPDRFSAQQFSDYHSELNMSSLELGDSALYFCASSSRDTSSYEQYFGPGTRLTVT.

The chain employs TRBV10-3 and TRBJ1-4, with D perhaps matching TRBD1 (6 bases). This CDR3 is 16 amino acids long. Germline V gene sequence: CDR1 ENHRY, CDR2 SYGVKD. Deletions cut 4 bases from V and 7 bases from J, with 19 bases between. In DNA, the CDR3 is TGTGCCATCAGTGGACAAAGAGGGGGGGCGCCTGAAAAACTGTTTTTT. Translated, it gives CAISGQRGGAPEKLFF.

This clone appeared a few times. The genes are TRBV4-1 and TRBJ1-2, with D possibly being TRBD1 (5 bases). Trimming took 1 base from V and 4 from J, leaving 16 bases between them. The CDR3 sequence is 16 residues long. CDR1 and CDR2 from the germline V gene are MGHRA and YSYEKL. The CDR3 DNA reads TGCGCCAGCAGCCAAGGAGCGAGGGGCGAAATCTATGGCTACACCTTC. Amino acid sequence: CASSQGARGEIYGYTF.

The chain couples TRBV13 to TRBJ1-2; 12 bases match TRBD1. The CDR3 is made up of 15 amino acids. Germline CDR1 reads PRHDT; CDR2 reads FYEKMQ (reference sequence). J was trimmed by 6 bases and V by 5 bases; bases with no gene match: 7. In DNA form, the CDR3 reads TGTGCCAGCAGCATCCGGGACAGGGGGCCGGATGGCTACACCTTC. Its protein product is CASSIRDRGPDGYTF.

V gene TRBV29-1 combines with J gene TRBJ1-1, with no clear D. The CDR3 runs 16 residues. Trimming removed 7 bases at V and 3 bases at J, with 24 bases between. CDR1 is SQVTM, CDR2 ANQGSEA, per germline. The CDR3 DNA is TGCAGCGCCGTTCCCTTACATAGGAGCGGGGACACTGAAGCTTTCTTT. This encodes CSAVPLHRSGDTEAFF.

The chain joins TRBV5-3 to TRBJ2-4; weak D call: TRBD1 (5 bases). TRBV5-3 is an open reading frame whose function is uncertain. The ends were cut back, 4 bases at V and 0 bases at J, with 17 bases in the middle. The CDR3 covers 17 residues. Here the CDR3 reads CARSIPAGKLAKNIQYF. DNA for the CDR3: TGTGCCAGAAGCATCCCAGCAGGGAAACTAGCCAAAAACATTCAGTACTTC.

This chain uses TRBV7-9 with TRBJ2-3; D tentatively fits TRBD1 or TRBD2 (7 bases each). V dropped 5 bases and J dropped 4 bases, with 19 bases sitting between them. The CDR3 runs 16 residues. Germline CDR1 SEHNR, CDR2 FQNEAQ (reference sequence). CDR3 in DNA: TGTGCCAGCAGCGGCCATGGGAGGGGGCAAGCAGATACGCAGTATTTT. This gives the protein CASSGHGRGQADTQYF. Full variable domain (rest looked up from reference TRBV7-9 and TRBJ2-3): DTGVSQNPRHKITKRGQNVTFRCDPISEHNRLYWYRQTLGQGPEFLTYFQNEAQLEKSRLLSDRFSAERPKGSFSTLEIQRTEQGDSAMYLCASSGHGRGQADTQYFGPGTRLTVL.

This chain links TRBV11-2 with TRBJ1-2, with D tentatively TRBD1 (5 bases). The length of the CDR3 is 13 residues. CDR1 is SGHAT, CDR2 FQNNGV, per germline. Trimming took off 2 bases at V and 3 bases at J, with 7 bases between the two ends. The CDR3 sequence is CASSLTGYYGYTF. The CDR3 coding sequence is TGTGCCAGCAGCTTAACAGGTTACTATGGCTACACCTTC.

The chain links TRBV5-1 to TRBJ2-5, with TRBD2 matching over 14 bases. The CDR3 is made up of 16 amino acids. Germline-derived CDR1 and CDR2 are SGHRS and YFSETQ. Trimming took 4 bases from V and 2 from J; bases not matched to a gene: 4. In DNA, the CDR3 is TGCGCCAGCAGCCTAAGGACTAGCGGGGGGCAAGAGACCCAGTACTTC. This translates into CASSLRTSGGQETQYF. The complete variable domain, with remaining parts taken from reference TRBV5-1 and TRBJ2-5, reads KAGVTQTPRYLIKTRGQQVTLSCSPISGHRSVSWYQQTPGQGLQFLFEYFSETQRNKGNFPGRFSGRQFSNSRSEMNVSTLELGDSALYLCASSLRTSGGQETQYFGPGTRLLVL.

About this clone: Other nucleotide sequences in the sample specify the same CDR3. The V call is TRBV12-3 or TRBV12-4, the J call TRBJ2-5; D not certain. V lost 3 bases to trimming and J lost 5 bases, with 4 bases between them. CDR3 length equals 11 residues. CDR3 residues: CASSFRETQYF. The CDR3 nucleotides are TGTGCCAGCAGTTTCCGGGAGACCCAGTACTTC.

The CDR3 bases are TGTGCCAAAGGGACAGGGGGCAATCAGCCCCAGCATTTT. Its protein is CAKGTGGNQPQHF. This rearrangement joins TRBV3-1 (or the pseudogene TRBV3-2) to TRBJ1-5; 10 bases align to TRBD1. V gave up 10 bases and J gave up 2 bases; unmatched junction bases: 2. The V gene's germline CDR1 is LGHDT and CDR2 YNNKEL (reference sequence). The CDR3 runs to 13 residues.

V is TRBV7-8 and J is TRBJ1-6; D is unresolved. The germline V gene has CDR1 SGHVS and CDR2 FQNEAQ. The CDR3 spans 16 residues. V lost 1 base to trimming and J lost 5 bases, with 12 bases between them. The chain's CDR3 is CASSLGRAENNSPLHF. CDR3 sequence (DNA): TGTGCCAGCAGCTTAGGACGGGCCGAGAATAATTCACCCCTCCACTTT. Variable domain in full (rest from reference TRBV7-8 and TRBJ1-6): GAGVSQSPRYKVAKRGQDVALRCDPISGHVSLFWYQQALGQGPEFLTYFQNEAQLDKSGLPSDRFFAERPEGSVSTLKIQRTQQEDSAVYLCASSLGRAENNSPLHFGNGTRLTVT.

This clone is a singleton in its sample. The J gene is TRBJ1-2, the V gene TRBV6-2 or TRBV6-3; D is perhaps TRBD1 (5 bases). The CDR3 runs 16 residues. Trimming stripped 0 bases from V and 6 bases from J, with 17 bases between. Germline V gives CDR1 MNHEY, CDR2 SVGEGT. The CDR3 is CASSYSLPWQGDGYTF. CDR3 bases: TGTGCCAGCAGTTACTCGCTTCCATGGCAGGGAGATGGCTACACCTTC.

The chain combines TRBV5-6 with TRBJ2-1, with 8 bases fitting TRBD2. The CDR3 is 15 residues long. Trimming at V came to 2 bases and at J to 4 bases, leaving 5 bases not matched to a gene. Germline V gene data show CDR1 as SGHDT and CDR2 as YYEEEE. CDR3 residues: CASSFPRGGYNEQFF. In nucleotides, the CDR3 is TGTGCCAGCAGCTTCCCCCGGGGGGGTTACAATGAGCAGTTCTTC.

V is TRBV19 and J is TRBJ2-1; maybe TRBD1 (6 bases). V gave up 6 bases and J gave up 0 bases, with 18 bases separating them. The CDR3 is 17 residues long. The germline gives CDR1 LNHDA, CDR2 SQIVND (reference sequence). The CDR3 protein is CASSFSGVRGSYNEQFF. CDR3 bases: TGTGCCAGTAGCTTTTCAGGGGTCCGCGGCTCCTACAATGAGCAGTTCTTC.

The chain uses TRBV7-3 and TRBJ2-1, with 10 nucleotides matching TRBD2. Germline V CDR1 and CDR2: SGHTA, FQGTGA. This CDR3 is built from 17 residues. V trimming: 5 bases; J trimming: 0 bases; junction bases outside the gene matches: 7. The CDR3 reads CASSRLSGGSSYNEQFF. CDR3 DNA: TGTGCCAGCAGCAGACTTAGCGGGGGGAGCTCCTACAATGAGCAGTTCTTC. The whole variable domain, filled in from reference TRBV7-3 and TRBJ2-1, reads GAGVSQTPSNKVTEKGKYVELRCDPISGHTALYWYRQSLGQGPEFLIYFQGTGAADDSGLPNDRFFAVRPEGSVSTLKIQRTERGDSAVYLCASSRLSGGSSYNEQFFGPGTRLTVL.

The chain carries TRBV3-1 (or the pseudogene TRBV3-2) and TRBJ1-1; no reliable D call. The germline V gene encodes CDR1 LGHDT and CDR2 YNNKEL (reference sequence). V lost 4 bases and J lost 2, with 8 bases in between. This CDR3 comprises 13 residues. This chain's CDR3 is CASSPRHNTEAFF. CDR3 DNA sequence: TGTGCCAGCAGCCCACGACACAACACTGAAGCTTTCTTT.

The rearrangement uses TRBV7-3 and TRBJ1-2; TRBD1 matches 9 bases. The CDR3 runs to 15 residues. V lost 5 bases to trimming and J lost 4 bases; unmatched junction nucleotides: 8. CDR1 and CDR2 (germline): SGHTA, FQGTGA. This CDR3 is CASSPSGTGFYGYTF. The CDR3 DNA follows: TGTGCCAGCAGCCCCTCCGGGACAGGGTTCTATGGCTACACCTTC.

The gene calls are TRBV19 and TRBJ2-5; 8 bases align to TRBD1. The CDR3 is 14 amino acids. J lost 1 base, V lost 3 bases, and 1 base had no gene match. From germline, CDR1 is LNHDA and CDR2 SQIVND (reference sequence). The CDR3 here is CASSIQGAQETQYF. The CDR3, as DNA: TGTGCCAGTAGTATTCAGGGGGCCCAAGAGACCCAGTACTTC. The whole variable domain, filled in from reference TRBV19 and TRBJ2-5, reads DGGITQSPKYLFRKEGQNVTLSCEQNLNHDAMYWYRQDPGQGLRLIYYSQIVNDFQKGDIAEGYSVSREKKESFPLTVTSAQKNPTAFYLCASSIQGAQETQYFGPGTRLLVL.

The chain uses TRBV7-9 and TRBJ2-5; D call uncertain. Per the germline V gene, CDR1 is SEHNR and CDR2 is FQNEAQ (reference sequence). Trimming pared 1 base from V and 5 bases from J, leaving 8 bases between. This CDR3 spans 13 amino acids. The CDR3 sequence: CASSLGPGETQYF. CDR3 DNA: TGTGCCAGCAGCTTAGGACCTGGCGAGACCCAGTACTTC.